This is a list of T cell receptor beta chains from one sample in a study of OX40 agonist ivuxolimab in advanced cancers. Clones were sequenced by immunoSEQ multiplex PCR, and TCRdb holds only the in-frame ones, with some missing. The table includes 9,500 to 15,000 clones, roughly 89% detected once. The sample in question was CD4+ or CD8+ T cells sorted from blood, obtained in a trial of the OX40 agonist ivuxolimab. The receptors here all came from an adult with an advanced solid tumor such as melanoma, head and neck, liver or kidney cancer. The CDR3 runs from the conserved cysteine through the conserved F or W. The order of the fields is clone size, J gene, V gene, D gene, CDR3 DNA, CDR3 protein. D genes are given only for firm matches. Clone sizes are given selectively: once, few, many, or a class where the clone is expanded.

clone size: few
J gene: TRBJ2-3
V gene: TRBV9
D gene: .
CDR3 DNA: TGTGCCAGCAGCGTAGCTTTCGAGGGAGCGAACCTACAGACAGATACGCAGTATTTT
CDR3 protein: CASSVAFEGANLQTDTQYF

clone size: .
J gene: TRBJ2-3
V gene: TRBV14
D gene: TRBD2
CDR3 DNA: TGTGCCAGCAGCCTTTTAGCGGGAGATAGCACAGATACGCAGTATTTT
CDR3 protein: CASSLLAGDSTDTQYF

clone size: .
J gene: TRBJ2-7
V gene: TRBV7-6
D gene: .
CDR3 DNA: TGTGCCAGCAGCTTAGCGGGCTCCTACGAGCAGTACTTC
CDR3 protein: CASSLAGSYEQYF

clone size: once
J gene: TRBJ2-2
V gene: TRBV19
D gene: .
CDR3 DNA: TGTGCCAGTATGAAAGAGGGCCATAAGAATAGCGGGGAGCTGTTTTTT
CDR3 protein: CASMKEGHKNSGELFF

clone size: .
J gene: TRBJ2-5
V gene: TRBV6-5
D gene: .
CDR3 DNA: TGTGCCACTGTAGGGGCGTACCAAGAGACCCAGTACTTC
CDR3 protein: CATVGAYQETQYF

clone size: .
J gene: TRBJ1-1
V gene: TRBV5-8
D gene: .
CDR3 DNA: TGTGCCAGCAGCCTTCGCGGGGTGAACACTGAAGCTTTCTTT
CDR3 protein: CASSLRGVNTEAFF

clone size: .
J gene: TRBJ2-5
V gene: TRBV5-6
D gene: .
CDR3 DNA: TGTGCCAGCAGCTTGGGCAGGACCTCCGGAGAGACCCAGTACTTC
CDR3 protein: CASSLGRTSGETQYF

clone size: once
J gene: TRBJ2-7
V gene: TRBV15
D gene: .
CDR3 DNA: TGTGCCACCAGCAGAGGACTCACGGGCGTAGAGCAGTACTTC
CDR3 protein: CATSRGLTGVEQYF

clone size: .
J gene: TRBJ2-7
V gene: TRBV11-2
D gene: .
CDR3 DNA: TGTGCCAGCAGCTTAATCAGACCCCCCGAGCAGTACTTC
CDR3 protein: CASSLIRPPEQYF

clone size: .
J gene: TRBJ2-5
V gene: TRBV7-6
D gene: .
CDR3 DNA: TGTGCCAGCAGCTTAAAGGAGTGGCATCAAGAGACCCAGTACTTC
CDR3 protein: CASSLKEWHQETQYF

clone size: .
J gene: TRBJ2-7
V gene: TRBV19
D gene: .
CDR3 DNA: TGTGCCAGTAGTGTCCGGGACACCTCCTACGAGCAGTACTTC
CDR3 protein: CASSVRDTSYEQYF

clone size: .
J gene: TRBJ2-1
V gene: TRBV7-9
D gene: TRBD2
CDR3 DNA: TGTGCCAGCAGCTTAGAACACTTACCGGGACTAGCGGACAATGAGCAGTTCTTC
CDR3 protein: CASSLEHLPGLADNEQFF

clone size: .
J gene: TRBJ2-3
V gene: TRBV30
D gene: .
CDR3 DNA: TGTGCCTGGAACCACGGGATGGGAACAGATACGCAGTATTTT
CDR3 protein: CAWNHGMGTDTQYF

clone size: .
J gene: TRBJ2-1
V gene: TRBV28
D gene: .
CDR3 DNA: TGTGCCAGCAGTTTAACCCTTTCCAATGAGCAGTTCTTC
CDR3 protein: CASSLTLSNEQFF

clone size: .
J gene: TRBJ2-5
V gene: TRBV28
D gene: .
CDR3 DNA: TGTGCCACCCGGGGGCGGGACAGAGAGACCCAGTACTTC
CDR3 protein: CATRGRDRETQYF

clone size: few
J gene: TRBJ2-7
V gene: TRBV5-4
D gene: TRBD2
CDR3 DNA: TGTGCCAGCAGCCAAGGGACTAGCGGGAGGATCCCCGAGCAGTACTTC
CDR3 protein: CASSQGTSGRIPEQYF

clone size: .
J gene: TRBJ2-1
V gene: TRBV6-4
D gene: TRBD2
CDR3 DNA: TGTGCCAGCAGTGATGGAGCGGGAGGGAACAATGAGCAGTTCTTC
CDR3 protein: CASSDGAGGNNEQFF

clone size: .
J gene: TRBJ2-1
V gene: TRBV9
D gene: .
CDR3 DNA: TGTGCCAGCAGCGCCTCGGGGGGCGGGAGATCGAATGAGCAGTTCTTC
CDR3 protein: CASSASGGGRSNEQFF

clone size: once
J gene: TRBJ2-7
V gene: TRBV7-2
D gene: TRBD2
CDR3 DNA: TGTGCCAGCAGCTCTTCCGGGAGGACCTACGAGCAGTACTTC
CDR3 protein: CASSSSGRTYEQYF

clone size: once
J gene: TRBJ2-1
V gene: TRBV6-6
D gene: TRBD2
CDR3 DNA: TGTGCCAGCAGTTACAGCGGGAGGGCCGATGAGCAGTTCTTC
CDR3 protein: CASSYSGRADEQFF

clone size: .
J gene: TRBJ1-5
V gene: TRBV7-2
D gene: .
CDR3 DNA: TGTGCCAGCAGCCCCCTCGACAGCGGGGGGCAGCCCCAGCATTTT
CDR3 protein: CASSPLDSGGQPQHF

clone size: .
J gene: TRBJ2-1
V gene: TRBV14
D gene: .
CDR3 DNA: TGTGCCAGCAGCCTGGTCCCTACAATAAATGAGCAGTTCTTC
CDR3 protein: CASSLVPTINEQFF

clone size: .
J gene: TRBJ2-7
V gene: TRBV7-9
D gene: TRBD2
CDR3 DNA: TGTGCCAGCAGCCAAGGGACTAGCGGGAGGATCCCCGAGCAGTACTTC
CDR3 protein: CASSQGTSGRIPEQYF